One sample yielded the 14 T cell receptor beta chains listed below, sequenced in a study of cytomegalovirus exposure and HLA in healthy donors. The primer mix had 60 Vbeta and 13 Jbeta primers. Generated by immunoSEQ multiplex PCR, the TCRdb table keeps only in-frame clones and is missing some. This specimen shows 40,000 or so clones; the ten leading clones hold 1% to 1.5%. The sequenced sample was PBMCs. Receptor source: a man younger than 40 in good health and CMV-seronegative.

The chain couples TRBV19 to TRBJ2-1; 12 bases align to TRBD2. Per germline, CDR1 LNHDA and CDR2 SQIVND (reference sequence). J lost 5 bases, V lost 3 bases, and 2 bases had no gene match. This CDR3 spans 15 amino acids. The CDR3 reads CASSIRTSGDNEQFF. Here the CDR3 DNA reads TGTGCCAGTAGTATCAGGACTAGCGGGGACAATGAGCAGTTCTTC.

The V gene is TRBV7-2, the J gene TRBJ2-1; the D gene is possibly TRBD1 (5 bases). With 3 bases removed from V and 5 bases from J, the gap between germline ends came to 8 bases. In germline, CDR1 is SGHTA, CDR2 FQGNSA. The CDR3 runs 13 residues. CDR3 sequence: CASSFPTDNEQFF. CDR3 DNA sequence: TGTGCCAGCAGCTTCCCGACAGACAATGAGCAGTTCTTC.

The CDR3 sequence: CASSPLGEVPRYGYTF. Written as DNA, the CDR3 is TGTGCCAGCTCACCCCTGGGGGAGGTCCCCCGGTATGGCTACACCTTC. The rearrangement uses TRBV18 and TRBJ1-2, with D tentatively TRBD1 (5 bases). The V gene's germline CDR1 is KGHSH and CDR2 LQKENI. The CDR3 contains 16 residues. Trimming removed 3 bases from V and 5 bases from J, with 19 bases in between.

The rearrangement joins TRBV7-9 to TRBJ2-7; 10 bases fit TRBD1. The CDR3 has 14 residues. V dropped 5 bases and J dropped 4; count of bases not matched to a gene: 5. Looked up from germline, CDR1 is SEHNR and CDR2 is FQNEAQ (reference sequence). The CDR3: CASSPGTGAYEQYF. CDR3 bases: TGTGCCAGCAGCCCGGGGACAGGGGCGTACGAGCAGTACTTC.

The chain employs TRBV6-5 and TRBJ1-2; 7 bases align to TRBD1. Trimming at V came to 4 bases and at J to 0 bases, leaving 8 bases not matched to a gene. CDR3 length: 16 amino acids. Germline CDR1 and CDR2: MNHEY and SVGAGI. In DNA, the CDR3 is TGTGCCAGCAGTTCCCAGACAGGGCGAGCTAACTATGGCTACACCTTC. Its protein is CASSSQTGRANYGYTF.

The chain combines TRBV4-2 with TRBJ2-2, with 12 positions matching TRBD2. With 4 bases clipped from V and 1 base from J, the junction kept 10 bases outside the gene matches. Germline V gives CDR1 LGHNA, CDR2 YNFKEQ. The CDR3 consists of 19 residues. The CDR3 nucleotides read TGTGCCAGCAGCCTGGGTATCGGACTAGCGGGACAGAACACCGGGGAGCTGTTTTTT. This sequence encodes CASSLGIGLAGQNTGELFF.

V gene TRBV7-9 combines with J gene TRBJ1-2, with TRBD1 identical over 11 bases. The V and J ends lost 2 bases and 3 bases, in that order; junction bases with no gene match: 5. Germline values: CDR1 SEHNR, CDR2 FQNEAQ (reference sequence). The CDR3 is 16 amino acids. In nucleotides, the CDR3 is TGTGCCAGCAGCTTATCCGGGACAGGGGGTTACTATGGCTACACCTTC. This sequence encodes CASSLSGTGGYYGYTF. Filled out from reference TRBV7-9 and TRBJ1-2, the complete variable domain reads DTGVSQNPRHKITKRGQNVTFRCDPISEHNRLYWYRQTLGQGPEFLTYFQNEAQLEKSRLLSDRFSAERPKGSFSTLEIQRTEQGDSAMYLCASSLSGTGGYYGYTFGSGTRLTVV.

The chain uses TRBV6-5 and TRBJ2-1, with 7 bases matching TRBD1. The CDR3 covers 14 residues. Germline lookup yields CDR1 MNHEY and CDR2 SVGAGI. Germline trimming cut 3 bases from V and 4 bases from J; bases unmatched to any gene: 3. This chain's CDR3 is CASSYSRGYNEQFF. The DNA for the CDR3 is TGTGCCAGCAGTTATAGCAGGGGGTACAATGAGCAGTTCTTC.

CDR3 sequence reads: CASSLLAGTWVEQYF. CDR3 sequence (DNA): TGCGCCAGCAGCCTACTAGCGGGAACGTGGGTCGAGCAGTACTTC. The chain employs TRBV5-1 and TRBJ2-7, with TRBD2 identical over 10 bases. The CDR3 spans 15 residues. Germline trimming cut 4 bases from V and 6 bases from J; bases unmatched to any gene: 10. Looked up from germline, CDR1 is SGHRS and CDR2 is YFSETQ.

This rearrangement joins TRBV5-1 to TRBJ2-1; 8 bases agree with TRBD2. This CDR3 has 17 residues. V lost 0 bases, J lost 4 bases, and 9 bases stayed unmatched. The germline V gene has CDR1 SGHRS and CDR2 YFSETQ. CDR3 sequence reads: CASSLEGTGGPYNEQFF. The CDR3 region has the DNA TGCGCCAGCAGCTTGGAAGGGACGGGAGGGCCATACAATGAGCAGTTCTTC. The whole variable domain, remainder taken from reference TRBV5-1 and TRBJ2-1, is KAGVTQTPRYLIKTRGQQVTLSCSPISGHRSVSWYQQTPGQGLQFLFEYFSETQRNKGNFPGRFSGRQFSNSRSEMNVSTLELGDSALYLCASSLEGTGGPYNEQFFGPGTRLTVL.

The chain links TRBV7-9 to TRBJ2-7; D is unresolved. CDR1 and CDR2 (germline): SEHNR, FQNEAQ (reference sequence). The CDR3 has 11 amino acids. V dropped 2 bases and J dropped 6 bases, with 5 bases sitting between them. CDR3: CASSLISEQYF. The CDR3, as DNA: TGTGCCAGCAGCTTAATCTCCGAGCAGTACTTC.

The rearrangement links TRBV18 to TRBJ1-4; D call uncertain. CDR3 length: 13 residues. Germline CDR1 KGHSH, CDR2 LQKENI. V was cut by 1 base and J by 8 bases, with 8 bases left in between. DNA of the CDR3: TGTGCCAGCTCACCACAAGAGGGCGAAAAACTGTTTTTT. Amino acid sequence: CASSPQEGEKLFF.

This chain joins TRBV9 and TRBJ2-1; D is ambiguous. Between the trimmed V and J ends, which lost 7 bases and 0 bases, there was a span of 14 bases. CDR1 SGDLS and CDR2 YYNGEE come from the germline V gene. The CDR3 has 15 amino acids. In DNA, the CDR3 is TGTGCCAGCTCGCGAGCTGATAGCTCCTACAATGAGCAGTTCTTC. It is translated as CASSRADSSYNEQFF.

The chain has TRBV2 and TRBJ1-5; 9 bases are a match to TRBD1. With V trimmed by 7 bases and J by 2 bases, 6 bases remained unmatched. Germline V gives CDR1 SNHLY, CDR2 FYNNEI. The CDR3 consists of 15 residues. CDR3 bases: TGTGCCAGCACCGGGACAGGGAACGGCAATCAGCCCCAGCATTTT. Translated: CASTGTGNGNQPQHF.